The present TCR beta chain was sequenced within a study of T-cell reconstitution after alpha-beta-depleted transplantation in children. This clonotype was observed at least ten times. Its antigen remains unidentified. Study-level findings and limits: Several hundred expanded graft clones reportedly were the source of alpha-beta T cells about two months after transplant.

Trimming pared 0 bases from V and 1 base from J, leaving 11 bases between. The CDR3 has 16 residues. Germline loops: CDR1 SGHRS, CDR2 YFSETQ. For TCRbeta, the library was prepared with unique molecular identifiers. TCRdb itself ran the PCR reads through MiXCR, one entry per CDR3 protein. The repertoire consists of 440,000 or so distinct CDR3 sequences, with 43% occurring once and the leading ten covering 27%. The clonotype comes from a girl aged 2 to 9 with aplastic anemia, due to receive a stem cell transplant. The sequences come from PBMCs, collected before TCRalphabeta/CD19-depleted stem cell transplant. This sequence joins TRBV5-1 and TRBJ2-4; D gene uncertain. CDR3 sequence (DNA): TGCGCCAGCAGCTTGGGAGGAAGTGAGGCCAAAAACATTCAGTACTTC. It specifies CASSLGGSEAKNIQYF.